This T cell receptor (beta chain) was identified in a study of blood T cell repertoires in COVID-19. Using immunoSEQ multiplex PCR, the repertoire was profiled, and TCRdb retains in-frame clones only, with some absent. The sample holds about 270,000 clones, approximately 85% seen once. The V gene's germline CDR1 is SGHRS and CDR2 YFSETQ. This CDR3 spans 15 amino acids. The V and J ends lost 4 bases and 6 bases respectively, with 17 bases between them. Material: peripheral blood. The sequence came from a woman between 65 and 79 years old with acute or convalescent COVID-19. This sequence joins TRBV5-1 and TRBJ1-3; perhaps TRBD1 as D (5 bases). The CDR3 region has the DNA TGCGCCAGCAGCCTGCAGGGATCCCGAGAAAACACCATATATTTT. Translated, it gives CASSLQGSRENTIYF.